This note documents a single TCR beta chain sequence. Antigen unknown. The sample is drawn from a study of CD8 T cells in Susac syndrome. The RNA, roughly 0.45 to 1 ug, was put through reverse transcription using random hexamers. Amplification of TCR beta CDR3 used immunoSEQ multiplex PCR across 54 Vbeta and 13 Jbeta. TCRdb reprocessed the immunoSEQ multiplex PCR reads via MiXCR and lists one record per CDR3 protein. Altogether 210,000 or so distinct CDR3 sequences are present, around nine tenths being singletons, with the ten largest covering approximately 0.13%. The T cells that were sequenced for TCR beta were CD8+ and CD4+ cells from blood. The multiple sclerosis controls were treatment-naive patients, and their relapsing-remitting disease was stable or active. The CDR3 totals 13 residues. Germline-derived CDR1 and CDR2 are SGHNT and YYREEE (reference sequence). Trimming took 0 bases from V and 7 from J, leaving 8 bases between them.

Findings of the study overall: It was acknowledged by the study that relatively few individuals were included in its TCR sequencing and HLA analysis.

This sequence originates from a human donor with multiple sclerosis. Sequenced: CD8+ T cells from PBMCs. This rearrangement joins TRBV5-4 to TRBJ2-1; TRBD2 might be the D (5 bases). The CDR3 DNA reads as TGTGCCAGCAGCTTGGTTGAGGGAAATGAGCAGTTCTTC. Protein sequence: CASSLVEGNEQFF.